This T cell receptor beta chain was identified in a study of blood T cell repertoires in COVID-19. The overall study: COVID-19 samples from acute and convalescent phases originated in the United States, Italy and Spain.

V lost 4 bases and J 0 bases, leaving 17 bases between the germline ends. The CDR3 is 17 amino acids. Looked up from germline, CDR1 is LNHDA and CDR2 is SQIVND (reference sequence). The repertoire was sequenced with immunoSEQ multiplex PCR; TCRdb's copy has only in-frame clones and lacks some. The table records some 68,000 clones, roughly 90% of them present only once. This receptor was identified in a man aged 50 or older with active COVID-19. Sequencing used peripheral blood. V and J are TRBV19 and TRBJ2-3; tentative D call: TRBD1 (6 bases). The CDR3 DNA follows: TGTGCCAGTAGTAAATCAGGGGCAGGGCTTAGCACAGATACGCAGTATTTT. Its protein product is CASSKSGAGLSTDTQYF.